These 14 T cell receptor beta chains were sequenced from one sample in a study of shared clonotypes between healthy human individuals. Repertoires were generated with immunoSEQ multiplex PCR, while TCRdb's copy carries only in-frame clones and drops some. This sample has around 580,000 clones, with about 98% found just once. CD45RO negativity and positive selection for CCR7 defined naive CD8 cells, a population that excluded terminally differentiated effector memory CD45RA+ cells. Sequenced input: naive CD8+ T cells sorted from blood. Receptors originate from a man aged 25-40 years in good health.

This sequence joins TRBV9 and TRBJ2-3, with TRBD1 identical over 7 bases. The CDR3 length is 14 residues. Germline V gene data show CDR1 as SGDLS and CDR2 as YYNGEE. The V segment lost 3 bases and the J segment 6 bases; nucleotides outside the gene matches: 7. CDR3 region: CASSGPSQGDTQYF. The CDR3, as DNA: TGTGCCAGCAGCGGACCCTCACAGGGGGATACGCAGTATTTT.

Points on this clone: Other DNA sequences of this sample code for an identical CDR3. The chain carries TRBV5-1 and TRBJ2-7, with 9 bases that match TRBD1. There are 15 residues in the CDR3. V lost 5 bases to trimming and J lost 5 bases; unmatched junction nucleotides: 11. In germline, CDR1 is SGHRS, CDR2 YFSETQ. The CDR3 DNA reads TGCGCCAGCAGTTTCCCGGGACAGGGCACCAACGAGCAGTACTTC. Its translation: CASSFPGQGTNEQYF.

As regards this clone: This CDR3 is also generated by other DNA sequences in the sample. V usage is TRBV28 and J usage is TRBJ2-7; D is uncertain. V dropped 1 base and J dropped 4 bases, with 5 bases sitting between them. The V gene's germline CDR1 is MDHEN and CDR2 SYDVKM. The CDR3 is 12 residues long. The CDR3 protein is CASSLLSYEQYF. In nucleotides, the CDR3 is TGTGCCAGCAGTTTATTGAGTTACGAGCAGTACTTC.

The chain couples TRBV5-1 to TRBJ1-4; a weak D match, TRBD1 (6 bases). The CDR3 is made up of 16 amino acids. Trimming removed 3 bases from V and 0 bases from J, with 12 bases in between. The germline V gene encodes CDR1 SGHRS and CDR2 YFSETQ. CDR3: CASSSRTVTTNEKLFF. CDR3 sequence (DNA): TGCGCCAGCAGCTCCCGGACAGTCACAACTAATGAAAAACTGTTTTTT.

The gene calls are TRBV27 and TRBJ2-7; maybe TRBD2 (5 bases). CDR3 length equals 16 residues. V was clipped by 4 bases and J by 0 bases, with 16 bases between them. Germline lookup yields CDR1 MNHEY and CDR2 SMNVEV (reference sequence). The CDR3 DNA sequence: TGTGCCAGCAGTTCCAAGGACTCGATCAGCTCCTACGAGCAGTACTTC. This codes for CASSSKDSISSYEQYF.

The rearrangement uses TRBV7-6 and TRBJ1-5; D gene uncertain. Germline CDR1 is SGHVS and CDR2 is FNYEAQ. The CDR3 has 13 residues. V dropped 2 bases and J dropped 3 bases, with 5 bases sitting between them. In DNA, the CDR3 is TGTGCCAGCAGCTTATACCCCAATCAGCCCCAGCATTTT. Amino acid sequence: CASSLYPNQPQHF.

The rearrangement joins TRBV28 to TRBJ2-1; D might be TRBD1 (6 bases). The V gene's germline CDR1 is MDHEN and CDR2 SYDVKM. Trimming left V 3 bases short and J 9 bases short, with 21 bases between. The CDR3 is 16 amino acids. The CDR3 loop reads CASSLVGGSRGGEQFF. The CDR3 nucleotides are TGTGCCAGCAGTTTGGTTGGTGGGTCCAGGGGCGGTGAGCAGTTCTTC.

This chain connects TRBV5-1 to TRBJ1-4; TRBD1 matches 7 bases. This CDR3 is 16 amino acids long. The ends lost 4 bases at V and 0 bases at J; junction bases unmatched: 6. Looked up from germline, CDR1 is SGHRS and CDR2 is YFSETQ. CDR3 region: CASSGGQASTNEKLFF. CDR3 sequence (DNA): TGCGCCAGCAGCGGAGGACAGGCCTCAACTAATGAAAAACTGTTTTTT.

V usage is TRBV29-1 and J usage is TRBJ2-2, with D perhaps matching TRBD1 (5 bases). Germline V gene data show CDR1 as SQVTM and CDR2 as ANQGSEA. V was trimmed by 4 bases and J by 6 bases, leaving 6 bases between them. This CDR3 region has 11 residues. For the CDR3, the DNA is TGCAGCGTTGTAGGGGCCGGGGAGCTGTTTTTT. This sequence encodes CSVVGAGELFF.

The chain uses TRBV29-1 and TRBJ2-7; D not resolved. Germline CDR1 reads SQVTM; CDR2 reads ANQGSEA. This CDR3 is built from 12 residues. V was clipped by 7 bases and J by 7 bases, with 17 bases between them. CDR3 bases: TGCAGCGCTATCGGACGGCTCGGGGAGCAGTACTTC. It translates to CSAIGRLGEQYF.

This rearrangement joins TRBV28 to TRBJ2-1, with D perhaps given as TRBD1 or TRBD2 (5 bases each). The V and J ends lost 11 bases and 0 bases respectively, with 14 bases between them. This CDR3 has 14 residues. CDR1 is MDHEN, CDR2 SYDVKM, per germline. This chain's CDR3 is CAGTRGNSYNEQFF. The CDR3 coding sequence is TGTGCCGGCACTCGGGGCAACTCCTACAATGAGCAGTTCTTC.

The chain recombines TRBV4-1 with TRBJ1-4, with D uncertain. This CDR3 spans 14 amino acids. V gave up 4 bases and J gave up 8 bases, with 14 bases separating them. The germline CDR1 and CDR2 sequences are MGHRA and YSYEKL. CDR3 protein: CASSPTPGGEKLFF. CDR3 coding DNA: TGCGCCAGCAGCCCGACCCCGGGTGGGGAAAAACTGTTTTTT.

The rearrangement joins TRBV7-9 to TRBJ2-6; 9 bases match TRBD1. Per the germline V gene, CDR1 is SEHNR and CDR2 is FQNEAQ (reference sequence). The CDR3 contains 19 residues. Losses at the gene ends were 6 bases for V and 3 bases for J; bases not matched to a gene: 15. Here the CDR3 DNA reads TGTGCCAGCAGGGATGAATACGGACAGGGGCGCAATGGGGCCAACGTCCTGACTTTC. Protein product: CASRDEYGQGRNGANVLTF.

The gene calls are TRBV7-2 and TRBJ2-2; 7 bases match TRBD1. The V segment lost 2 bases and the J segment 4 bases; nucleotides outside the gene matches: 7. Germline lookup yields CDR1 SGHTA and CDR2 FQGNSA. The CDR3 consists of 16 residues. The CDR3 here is CASSLPGTALTGELFF. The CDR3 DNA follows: TGTGCCAGCAGCTTACCCGGGACAGCCCTCACCGGGGAGCTGTTTTTT.